This TCR beta chain was captured in a study of blood T cell repertoires in COVID-19. The table came from immunoSEQ multiplex PCR; TCRdb's copy has only in-frame clones and leaves some out. In the table there are 300,000 to 450,000 clones, more than 75% of which are singletons. Between the trimmed V and J ends, which lost 6 bases and 3 bases, there was a span of 11 bases. This CDR3 is 13 amino acids long. CDR1 and CDR2 (germline): MNHEY, SMNVEV (reference sequence). Sequencing was carried out using PBMCs or T cells enriched from blood (not recorded which). The source is a woman under 30 who had recovered from COVID-19. The gene calls are TRBV27 and TRBJ1-2; a weak D match, TRBD1 (6 bases). As DNA, the CDR3 is TGTGCCAGCAGGAAGGGGGAGTACTATGGCTACACCTTC. It codes for CASRKGEYYGYTF.